The 26 T cell receptor beta chains in this list originate from one sample, sequenced in a study of cytomegalovirus exposure and HLA in healthy donors. With 60 Vbeta and 13 Jbeta primers, the PCR was carried out. The table came from immunoSEQ multiplex PCR; TCRdb's copy has only in-frame clones and leaves some out. Among approximately 130,000 clones listed, around 75% were seen once. The sample was PBMCs. The receptors originated from a woman aged 50 to 65 in good health and CMV-seropositive.

The V and J genes are TRBV6-1 and TRBJ1-5; 8 bases match TRBD1. Germline assignment: CDR1 MNHNS and CDR2 SASEGT. The CDR3 covers 13 residues. The V and J ends lost 8 bases and 7 bases, in that order; junction bases with no gene match: 7. In DNA, the CDR3 is TGTGCCAGCGGCAGACAGGGGTTGCAGCCCCAGCATTTT. Amino acids: CASGRQGLQPQHF.

The chain employs TRBV11-2 and TRBJ1-1; 10 nucleotides align to TRBD1. The ends lost 1 base at V and 4 bases at J; junction bases unmatched: 12. Germline assignment: CDR1 SGHAT and CDR2 FQNNGV. The CDR3 runs 18 residues. CDR3 protein: CASSLASLRDRGTTEAFF. The CDR3 DNA sequence: TGTGCCAGCAGCTTAGCCTCTTTACGGGACAGGGGAACCACTGAAGCTTTCTTT.

This rearrangement joins TRBV6-6 to TRBJ2-1; 10 bases fit TRBD2. CDR3 size: 15 residues. Germline CDR1 MNHNY, CDR2 SVGAGI (reference sequence). The junction had 5 bases not matched to a gene; V was cut back by 5 bases and J by 4 bases. CDR3 nucleotides: TGTGCCAGCAGTCGAGCGGGGGGGTCATACAATGAGCAGTTCTTC. Translating gives CASSRAGGSYNEQFF.

This clone was observed a single time. In nucleotides, the CDR3 is TGTGCCAGCAGCTCCGAAGTTGTCAGGGCGAACACTGAAGCTTTCTTT. Translating it yields CASSSEVVRANTEAFF. V is TRBV2 and J is TRBJ1-1, with a possible D match to TRBD1 (5 bases). CDR3 size: 16 residues. V shed 6 bases and J shed 1 base, with 18 bases lying between them. Germline CDR1 is SNHLY and CDR2 is FYNNEI.

The V and J genes are TRBV9 and TRBJ1-2; 8 bases line up with TRBD1. V trimming: 3 bases; J trimming: 8 bases; junction bases outside the gene matches: 12. Germline lookup yields CDR1 SGDLS and CDR2 YYNGEE. CDR3 length: 15 amino acids. As DNA, the CDR3 is TGTGCCAGCAGCGCCACCATAGGACAGGGCTGGGGCTACACCTTC. Its protein product is CASSATIGQGWGYTF.

The chain links TRBV7-9 to TRBJ1-1; the match to TRBD1 covers 9 bases. CDR1 and CDR2 from the germline V gene are SEHNR and FQNEAQ (reference sequence). The V segment lost 1 base and the J segment 6 bases; nucleotides outside the gene matches: 9. The length of the CDR3 is 16 residues. In DNA, the CDR3 is TGTGCCAGCAGCTTAGTATGGGACAGGGTGGGTCCTGAAGCTTTCTTT. Translation gives CASSLVWDRVGPEAFF.

This chain uses TRBV11-1 with TRBJ1-3; unclear D gene. Germline lookup yields CDR1 SGHAT and CDR2 FQDESV (reference sequence). The CDR3 consists of 14 residues. With 5 bases removed from V and 5 bases from J, the gap between germline ends came to 13 bases. This CDR3 reads CASSPGTARNTIYF. Here the CDR3 DNA reads TGTGCCAGCAGCCCGGGAACGGCGAGAAACACCATATATTTT. The full variable domain, completed using reference TRBV11-1 and TRBJ1-3, is EAEVAQSPRYKITEKSQAVAFWCDPISGHATLYWYRQILGQGPELLVQFQDESVVDDSQLPKDRFSAERLKGVDSTLKIQPAELGDSAMYLCASSPGTARNTIYFGEGSWLTVV.

This chain links TRBV6-1 with TRBJ2-4; D may be TRBD2 (6 bases). The CDR3 is 15 amino acids. V lost 2 bases and J 7 bases, leaving 15 bases between the germline ends. The germline CDR1 and CDR2 sequences are MNHNS and SASEGT. As DNA, the CDR3 is TGTGCCAGCAGTGAAATAAGGGCAGGGAGGAACATTCAGTACTTC. Protein product: CASSEIRAGRNIQYF.

The chain employs TRBV4-2 and TRBJ2-7, with D maybe TRBD1 (5 bases). The CDR3 contains 15 residues. Germline values: CDR1 LGHNA, CDR2 YNFKEQ. V lost 2 bases to trimming and J lost 7 bases, with 18 bases between them. The CDR3 DNA follows: TGTGCCAGCAGCCAATCCCAGTTAGGGGCAGTTGAGCAGTACTTC. The encoded protein is CASSQSQLGAVEQYF.

The chain is built from TRBV9 and TRBJ2-6; the D gene is possibly TRBD2 (5 bases). Trimming shortened V by 2 bases and J by 0 bases, and 9 bases separated the two germline ends. Germline V gene lookup returns CDR1 SGDLS and CDR2 YYNGEE. The CDR3 sequence is 16 residues long. The chain's CDR3 is CASSVRGYSGANVLTF. CDR3 in DNA: TGTGCCAGCAGCGTCCGGGGATACTCTGGGGCCAACGTCCTGACTTTC.

CDR3 nucleotide sequence: TGCGCCAGCAGCCAAGGTCTAGCGGGAGGGTGGGGCCAAGAGACCCAGTACTTC. Translating gives CASSQGLAGGWGQETQYF. This sequence joins TRBV4-1 and TRBJ2-5; 12 bases align to TRBD2. Germline CDR1 and CDR2: MGHRA and YSYEKL. The CDR3 covers 18 residues. J lost 1 base, V lost 1 base, and 7 bases had no gene match.

V and J are TRBV5-1 and TRBJ2-7, with no clear D. The V and J ends lost 5 bases and 2 bases respectively, with 11 bases between them. CDR3 length: 13 residues. Germline V gene lookup returns CDR1 SGHRS and CDR2 YFSETQ. CDR3 in amino acids: CASRVSPTYEQYF. The CDR3 nucleotides read TGCGCCAGCAGAGTGAGTCCCACCTACGAGCAGTACTTC.

CDR3 residues: CASSQDWALDLAKNIQYF. The CDR3 coding sequence is TGCGCCAGCAGCCAAGACTGGGCACTAGACTTAGCCAAAAACATTCAGTACTTC. The genes are TRBV4-3 and TRBJ2-4; perhaps TRBD2 as D (5 bases). The CDR3 has 18 amino acids. Trimming shortened V by 0 bases and J by 0 bases, and 15 bases separated the two germline ends. CDR1 is LGHNA and CDR2 is YSLEER in the germline V gene.

Only one count was recorded for this clone. Relative to the germline gene, one junction end is altered; a read error may explain this. This chain connects TRBV7-7 to TRBJ2-2; D unclear. The CDR3 spans 13 residues. The germline CDR1 and CDR2 sequences are SSHAT and FNYEAQ (reference sequence). CDR3 sequence: CASSLDMAEELFF. The CDR3, as DNA: TGTGCTAGCAGCTTAGATATGGCGGAGGAGCTGTTTTTT. Drawing the rest from reference TRBV7-7 and TRBJ2-2, the complete variable domain is GAGVSQSPRYKVTKRGQDVTLRCDPISSHATLYWYQQALGQGPEFLTYFNYEAQPDKSGLPSDRFSAERPEGSISTLTIQRTEQRDSAMYRCASSLDMAEELFFGEGSRLTVL.

Written as DNA, the CDR3 is TGTGCCAGCAGTGGACACAGGGACTACGAGCAGTACTTC. It yields the protein CASSGHRDYEQYF. The chain joins TRBV6-5 to TRBJ2-7; TRBD1 is a possible D gene (6 bases). V lost 5 bases and J lost 3, with 11 bases in between. Germline CDR1 is MNHEY and CDR2 is SVGAGI. The CDR3 totals 13 residues.

This chain uses TRBV7-2 with TRBJ1-1, with no clear D. The CDR3 length is 13 residues. Trimming cost V 6 bases and J 4 bases, with 12 bases left between them. CDR1 is SGHTA and CDR2 is FQGNSA in the germline V gene. CDR3 in DNA: TGTGCCAGCAGGAGGATGATTAGCACTGAAGCTTTCTTT. Translated: CASRRMISTEAFF.

This chain connects TRBV7-9 to TRBJ1-1; D unclear. The CDR3 extends over 13 amino acids. Germline CDR1 reads SEHNR; CDR2 reads FQNEAQ (reference sequence). Trimming shortened V by 0 bases and J by 7 bases, and 9 bases separated the two germline ends. In DNA, the CDR3 is TGTGCCAGCAGCTTAGCCGCCGCAGATGAAGCTTTCTTT. Protein: CASSLAAADEAFF.

The chain carries TRBV2 and TRBJ2-1; TRBD2 matches at 9 bases. Trimming removed 3 bases from V and 12 bases from J; junction bases left unmatched: 12. Germline CDR1 reads SNHLY; CDR2 reads FYNNEI. The CDR3 is made up of 15 amino acids. CDR3 nucleotides: TGTGCCAGCAGTGATGTTGCGGGGGGGCCAATGGGGCAGTTCTTC. As protein: CASSDVAGGPMGQFF.

There are a few counts of this clone. V usage is TRBV20-1 and J usage is TRBJ2-1; 7 bases fit TRBD1. With V trimmed by 7 bases and J by 9 bases, 6 bases remained unmatched. The CDR3 is 11 residues long. The germline gives CDR1 DFQATT, CDR2 SNEGSKA (reference sequence). CDR3 amino acids: CSGQGVSEQFF. Written as DNA, the CDR3 is TGCAGTGGGCAGGGGGTAAGTGAGCAGTTCTTC.

The chain couples TRBV7-2 to TRBJ2-2, with 9 nucleotides matching TRBD1. V lost 6 bases to trimming and J lost 1 base; unmatched junction nucleotides: 3. CDR1 is SGHTA, CDR2 FQGNSA, per germline. CDR3 size: 15 residues. CDR3: CASRSTGGNTGELFF. The CDR3 DNA follows: TGTGCCAGCAGGTCGACAGGGGGGAACACCGGGGAGCTGTTTTTT.

The chain uses TRBV18 and TRBJ2-7, with 10 bases fitting TRBD1. The germline gives CDR1 KGHSH, CDR2 LQKENI. The CDR3 extends over 13 amino acids. Trimming cost V 4 bases and J 5 bases; bases outside gene matches: 2. DNA for the CDR3: TGTGCCAGCTCACTCGGACAGGGGGACGAGCAGTACTTC. Translated, it gives CASSLGQGDEQYF. The complete variable domain, with remaining parts taken from reference TRBV18 and TRBJ2-7, reads NAGVMQNPRHLVRRRGQEARLRCSPMKGHSHVYWYRQLPEEGLKFMVYLQKENIIDESGMPKERFSAEFPKEGPSILRIQQVVRGDSAAYFCASSLGQGDEQYFGPGTRLTVT.

The chain joins TRBV9 to TRBJ2-3; D is possibly TRBD2 (5 bases). The CDR3 contains 14 residues. Trimming removed 0 bases at V and 3 bases at J, with 8 bases between. The germline V gene encodes CDR1 SGDLS and CDR2 YYNGEE. CDR3 protein: CASSVEGRTDTQYF. The CDR3 DNA sequence: TGTGCCAGCAGCGTAGAAGGGAGAACAGATACGCAGTATTTT. Full variable domain (missing parts from reference TRBV9 and TRBJ2-3): DSGVTQTPKHLITATGQRVTLRCSPRSGDLSVYWYQQSLDQGLQFLIQYYNGEERAKGNILERFSAQQFPDLHSELNLSSLELGDSALYFCASSVEGRTDTQYFGPGTRLTVL.

This clone was counted a single time. The CDR3 nucleotides read TGTGCCACCTTATCTATAGGGGGAACAGTGAACACTGAAGCTTTCTTT. It yields the protein CATLSIGGTVNTEAFF. V usage is TRBV15 and J usage is TRBJ1-1, with D maybe TRBD1 (6 bases). V lost 8 bases to trimming and J lost 0 bases, with 19 bases between them. Looked up from germline, CDR1 is LNHNV and CDR2 is YYDKDF (reference sequence). The CDR3 sequence is 16 residues long.

CDR3: CASSHVRDGGSPLHF. The CDR3 DNA sequence: TGCGCCAGCAGCCACGTCAGGGATGGTGGTTCACCCCTCCACTTT. The genes are TRBV4-1 and TRBJ1-6; possible D gene TRBD1, 5 bases. Germline CDR1 and CDR2: MGHRA and YSYEKL. V shed 3 bases and J shed 9 bases, with 15 bases lying between them. The CDR3 loop spans 15 amino acids.

V usage is TRBV7-8 and J usage is TRBJ1-3; weak D call: TRBD1 (6 bases). This CDR3 spans 16 amino acids. V gave up 6 bases and J gave up 0 bases, with 15 bases separating them. The V gene's germline CDR1 is SGHVS and CDR2 FQNEAQ. The CDR3 reads CASSPVGASSGNTIYF. DNA of the CDR3: TGTGCCAGCAGTCCGGTGGGGGCCAGCTCTGGAAACACCATATATTTT.

V and J are TRBV6-1 and TRBJ1-4; D is unclear. Germline CDR1 MNHNS, CDR2 SASEGT. Trimming took off 2 bases at V and 1 base at J, with 14 bases between the two ends. This CDR3 has 17 residues. The CDR3 reads CASSENDSLGTNEKLFF. The CDR3 DNA reads as TGTGCCAGCAGTGAAAATGACTCTTTAGGAACTAATGAAAAACTGTTTTTT.